This T cell receptor beta chain was documented in a study of molecular identifiers for immune sequencing clone quantification. Overall study context: Four of five RNA aliquots from roughly 21,000 or 96,000 naive CD8 T cells were sequenced. Broader study findings: Under 1% of molecules in naive cells, but over 98% of effector molecules, belonged to clones above 20 RNA copies.

Naive CD8 sequencing libraries were generated from around 18,000 to 910,000 sorted cells, with 10%, 30% or 50% RNA as input. The authors gated naive CD8 T cells as CD8+CD4-CCR7+CD45RA+ for sorting. TCRdb passed the PCR reads through MiXCR, listing each CDR3 protein once. The sample yields some 65,000 distinct CDR3 sequences, roughly 18% seen once. This clonotype came up many times. Its antigen is not known. This CDR3 is 14 amino acids long. Germline V gene data show CDR1 as MNHEY and CDR2 as SMNVEV (reference sequence). V was shortened by 5 bases and J by 4 bases, with 14 bases between the two germline ends.

This chain links TRBV27 with TRBJ1-1, with D possibly matching TRBD1 (6 bases). Sequencing used naive CD8+ T cells from blood, with Jurkat cell RNA spiked in. Regarding subset: FACS-sorted CD8+CD4-CCR7+CD45RA+ naive T cells. The sequence derives from a human donor in good health. Some libraries in this study had Jurkat cell RNA spiked in. CDR3 nucleotides: TGTGCCAGCAGTCCCCAGGGGCCGGGCACTGAAGCTTTCTTT. Translating gives CASSPQGPGTEAFF.